The 27 T cell receptor beta chains below come from one sample, sequenced in a study of blood T cell repertoires in COVID-19. Libraries were prepared by immunoSEQ multiplex PCR; TCRdb keeps only in-frame clonotypes and omits some of them. Altogether about 180,000 clones are present, about 81% being singletons, with the ten largest covering 10% to 15%. Sequences were obtained from peripheral blood. These receptors all come from an elderly woman with COVID-19, enrolled during active disease.

The gene calls are TRBV19 and TRBJ1-1; D is ambiguous. Trimming cost V 5 bases and J 3 bases, with 10 bases left between them. The CDR3 contains 13 residues. From germline, CDR1 is LNHDA and CDR2 SQIVND (reference sequence). The CDR3 loop reads CASSQQRDTEAFF. The CDR3 nucleotides read TGTGCCAGTAGTCAACAGAGGGACACTGAAGCTTTCTTT. The whole variable domain, remainder taken from reference TRBV19 and TRBJ1-1, is DGGITQSPKYLFRKEGQNVTLSCEQNLNHDAMYWYRQDPGQGLRLIYYSQIVNDFQKGDIAEGYSVSREKKESFPLTVTSAQKNPTAFYLCASSQQRDTEAFFGQGTRLTVV.

This clone was counted between two and nine times. The DNA is omitted, as the CDR3 cannot be located on it reliably, and the CDR3 follows TCRdb's listing. This rearrangement joins TRBV2 to TRBJ2-1; the table's D call, TRBD1, was not checked against the DNA. Per the germline V gene, CDR1 is SNHLY and CDR2 is FYNNEI. Including both end residues, the CDR3 is 13 amino acids long. The CDR3 reads CASSEVGQGNLVF.

The chain is built from TRBV4-1 and TRBJ2-2, with D possibly matching TRBD2 (5 bases). The CDR3 is 17 amino acids. Germline lookup yields CDR1 MGHRA and CDR2 YSYEKL. Trimming cost V 0 bases and J 4 bases, with 15 bases left between them. CDR3 DNA sequence: TGCGCCAGCAGCCAAGATATGGGTAGCGCGGTCACCGGGGAGCTGTTTTTT. It yields the protein CASSQDMGSAVTGELFF.

The J gene is TRBJ2-3, the V gene TRBV20-1; TRBD2 aligns across 11 bases. The trim removed 3 bases at V and 4 bases at J, leaving 6 bases unmatched. This CDR3 spans 15 amino acids. Germline V gives CDR1 DFQATT, CDR2 SNEGSKA (reference sequence). CDR3 region: CSASLRLAGSDTQYF. CDR3 DNA: TGCAGTGCTAGTCTCCGACTAGCGGGGTCAGATACGCAGTATTTT.

This chain links TRBV27 with TRBJ1-2; 9 nucleotides match TRBD1. The CDR3 runs to 18 residues. Trimming removed 5 bases from V and 0 bases from J; junction bases left unmatched: 13. Germline V gene sequence: CDR1 MNHEY, CDR2 SMNVEV (reference sequence). CDR3 region: CASSTRDRAMSSNYGYTF. The CDR3 DNA sequence: TGTGCCAGCAGTACCAGGGACAGGGCTATGAGTTCTAACTATGGCTACACCTTC.

The chain links TRBV5-4 to TRBJ2-1, with D tentatively TRBD2 (6 bases). Deletions cut 4 bases from V and 11 bases from J, with 10 bases between. There are 11 residues in the CDR3. CDR1 and CDR2 from the germline V gene are SGHNT and YYREEE (reference sequence). The CDR3 loop reads CASSAGLQQFF. CDR3 nucleotide sequence: TGTGCCAGCAGCGCGGGACTTCAGCAGTTCTTC.

The chain is built from TRBV3-1 (or the pseudogene TRBV3-2) and TRBJ1-3, with no clear D. V was clipped by 5 bases and J by 5 bases, with 16 bases between them. CDR1 is LGHDT and CDR2 is YNNKEL in the germline V gene (reference sequence). The CDR3 is 15 residues long. The CDR3 is CASSNAALRRNTIYF. The DNA for the CDR3 is TGTGCCAGCAGCAATGCAGCCTTGCGGCGAAACACCATATATTTT.

The chain joins TRBV7-9 to TRBJ2-3, with TRBD1 matching 7 bases. The V and J ends lost 5 bases and 6 bases, in that order; junction bases with no gene match: 8. This CDR3 spans 14 amino acids. The germline CDR1 and CDR2 sequences are SEHNR and FQNEAQ (reference sequence). CDR3 sequence (DNA): TGTGCCAGCAGCCGCCCACAGGGGACGGATACGCAGTATTTT. Its translation: CASSRPQGTDTQYF.

This chain joins TRBV29-1 and TRBJ2-5; possibly TRBD2 for D (6 bases). Between the trimmed V and J ends, which lost 5 bases and 5 bases, there was a span of 21 bases. The CDR3 runs to 15 residues. Germline CDR1 SQVTM, CDR2 ANQGSEA. CDR3 protein: CSVWASVTPGETQYF. The CDR3 DNA sequence: TGCAGCGTTTGGGCTAGCGTAACCCCAGGGGAGACCCAGTACTTC.

The genes are TRBV20-1 and TRBJ1-5; possibly TRBD1 for D (5 bases). V was shortened by 3 bases and J by 2 bases, with 11 bases between the two germline ends. CDR3 length: 14 residues. Germline-derived CDR1 and CDR2 are DFQATT and SNEGSKA (reference sequence). CDR3 region: CSASRGYGNQPQHF. CDR3 in DNA: TGCAGTGCTAGTCGGGGGTACGGCAATCAGCCCCAGCATTTT.

The chain uses TRBV2 and TRBJ2-7; 12 positions match TRBD2. The CDR3 consists of 14 residues. V lost 6 bases, J lost 4 bases, and 4 bases stayed unmatched. Germline V gives CDR1 SNHLY, CDR2 FYNNEI. This CDR3 is CASRPGLAGYEQYF. The CDR3, as DNA: TGTGCCAGCAGGCCGGGACTAGCGGGTTACGAGCAGTACTTC.

V gene TRBV29-1 combines with J gene TRBJ2-1; 11 bases are shared with TRBD1. CDR3 size: 15 residues. J was trimmed by 7 bases and V by 3 bases; bases with no gene match: 8. The germline V gene encodes CDR1 SQVTM and CDR2 ANQGSEA. CDR3 sequence: CSVDAGTGGRNEQFF. CDR3 in DNA: TGCAGCGTTGACGCCGGGACAGGGGGAAGGAATGAGCAGTTCTTC.

This clone was seen just once. The chain uses TRBV7-9 and TRBJ1-1, with a possible D match to TRBD1 (6 bases). This CDR3 comprises 14 residues. Germline lookup yields CDR1 SEHNR and CDR2 FQNEAQ (reference sequence). V dropped 4 bases and J dropped 5 bases, with 14 bases sitting between them. CDR3 amino acids: CASSSRGGATEAFF. The CDR3, as DNA: TGTGCCAGCAGCTCTCGCGGGGGCGCGACTGAAGCTTTCTTT.

V and J are TRBV6-5 and TRBJ1-1, with TRBD1 matching 7 bases. CDR3 size: 15 residues. The germline CDR1 and CDR2 sequences are MNHEY and SVGAGI. V gave up 0 bases and J gave up 1 base; unmatched junction bases: 2. DNA for the CDR3: TGTGCCAGCAGTTACTCCCGGACAGGGAACACTGAAGCTTTCTTT. Translating it yields CASSYSRTGNTEAFF.

This chain connects TRBV11-3 to TRBJ2-3; D is unclear. There are 12 residues in the CDR3. V gave up 5 bases and J gave up 6 bases, with 9 bases separating them. Germline lookup yields CDR1 SGHNT and CDR2 YENEEA. The CDR3 bases are TGTGCCAGCAGCAGACCCAGGGATACGCAGTATTTT. Protein product: CASSRPRDTQYF. Full variable domain (outside the CDR3, taken from reference TRBV11-3 and TRBJ2-3): EAGVVQSPRYKIIEKKQPVAFWCNPISGHNTLYWYLQNLGQGPELLIRYENEEAVDDSQLPKDRFSAERLKGVDSTLKIQPAELGDSAVYLCASSRPRDTQYFGPGTRLTVL.

V is TRBV2 and J is TRBJ1-4; D perhaps matches TRBD1 (5 bases). The germline V and J ends were trimmed by 6 bases and 0 bases, with 20 bases remaining between them. Germline lookup yields CDR1 SNHLY and CDR2 FYNNEI. The CDR3 contains 18 residues. CDR3 nucleotides: TGTGCCAGCAGGGACCCCGGGCAGGGACTAGCAACTAATGAAAAACTGTTTTTT. Translated, it gives CASRDPGQGLATNEKLFF.

This chain uses TRBV3-1 (or the pseudogene TRBV3-2) with TRBJ2-3; 11 nucleotides line up with TRBD2. V lost 1 base and J lost 2; bases outside the gene matches: 14. Germline V gives CDR1 LGHDT, CDR2 YNNKEL (reference sequence). The CDR3 spans 20 residues. The CDR3 DNA reads TGTGCCAGCAGCCAAGGACATCCGGGACTAGCGGCCCGCAACACAGATACGCAGTATTTT. Translation: CASSQGHPGLAARNTDTQYF.

The chain has TRBV6-1 and TRBJ1-4; D ambiguous. This CDR3 has 17 residues. Trimming left V 2 bases short and J 4 bases short, with 17 bases between. Germline values: CDR1 MNHNS, CDR2 SASEGT. The CDR3 spells CASSEHTPKTFNEKLFF. Written as DNA, the CDR3 is TGTGCCAGCAGTGAACATACTCCAAAAACCTTTAATGAAAAACTGTTTTTT.

This chain joins TRBV6-5 and TRBJ1-1; a possible D gene is TRBD1 (6 bases). The CDR3 sequence is 15 residues long. Deletions cut 7 bases from V and 1 base from J, with 16 bases between. Germline CDR1 MNHEY, CDR2 SVGAGI. As DNA, the CDR3 is TGTGCCAGCACCCGAGGGGGGGGAGGGAACACTGAAGCTTTCTTT. It is translated as CASTRGGGGNTEAFF.

As for this clone: The same CDR3 arises from other DNA sequences in this sample as well. This chain links TRBV12-3 or TRBV12-4 with TRBJ1-4; D gene unclear. Trimming removed 7 bases at V and 6 bases at J, with 12 bases between. The CDR3 is 13 residues long. CDR3: CASTLRRDEKLFF. DNA for the CDR3: TGTGCCAGCACCCTTCGACGGGATGAAAAACTGTTTTTT.

The chain employs TRBV2 and TRBJ2-7; 9 bases align to TRBD1. V shed 4 bases and J 6 bases; nucleotides not matched to a gene: 10. Germline CDR1 SNHLY, CDR2 FYNNEI. This CDR3 region has 15 residues. CDR3 sequence: CASSARQGVPVEQYF. The CDR3 DNA follows: TGTGCCAGCAGTGCCCGACAGGGGGTGCCGGTCGAGCAGTACTTC.

About this clone itself: Other DNA sequences from this sample encode an identical CDR3 as well. The CDR3 DNA follows: TGTGCCTGGAGTGGGAGGGTGGCCTATAATTCACCCCTCCACTTT. Translating gives CAWSGRVAYNSPLHF. This chain connects TRBV30 to TRBJ1-6; D gene unclear. Deletions cut 1 base from V and 2 bases from J, with 9 bases between. Germline V gives CDR1 GTSNPN, CDR2 SVGIG (reference sequence). CDR3 size: 15 residues.

This chain joins TRBV2 and TRBJ1-2; TRBD1 matches 10 bases. Per germline, CDR1 SNHLY and CDR2 FYNNEI. The CDR3 extends over 14 amino acids. With 6 bases clipped from V and 3 bases from J, the junction kept 4 bases outside the gene matches. The CDR3 spells CASSWTGGDYGYTF. Here the CDR3 DNA reads TGTGCCAGCAGCTGGACAGGGGGTGACTATGGCTACACCTTC.

The chain uses TRBV7-2 and TRBJ1-2; D is unresolved. V lost 5 bases and J 8 bases, leaving 12 bases between the germline ends. The CDR3 is 12 amino acids. CDR1 is SGHTA and CDR2 is FQGNSA in the germline V gene. As DNA, the CDR3 is TGTGCCAGCAGCCCAGTAGGCGGCGGCTACACCTTC. Its translation: CASSPVGGGYTF.

The V and J genes are TRBV4-2 and TRBJ1-1; TRBD1 might be the D (5 bases). The CDR3 runs 16 residues. Trimming pared 1 base from V and 0 bases from J, leaving 12 bases between. Germline V gene lookup returns CDR1 LGHNA and CDR2 YNFKEQ. The CDR3, as DNA: TGTGCCAGCAGCCAAGCGGGGGGACCGATGAACACTGAAGCTTTCTTT. It translates to CASSQAGGPMNTEAFF.

The gene calls are TRBV13 and TRBJ2-5; weak D call: TRBD1 (6 bases). The CDR3 totals 13 residues. Germline assignment: CDR1 PRHDT and CDR2 FYEKMQ (reference sequence). V was shortened by 1 base and J by 5 bases, with 8 bases between the two germline ends. In DNA, the CDR3 is TGTGCCAGCAGCTTAGACAGGGTCGAGACCCAGTACTTC. Translation gives CASSLDRVETQYF. The variable domain in full, completed from reference TRBV13 and TRBJ2-5, reads AAGVIQSPRHLIKEKRETATLKCYPIPRHDTVYWYQQGPGQDPQFLISFYEKMQSDKGSIPDRFSAQQFSDYHSELNMSSLELGDSALYFCASSLDRVETQYFGPGTRLLVL.

V is TRBV19 and J is TRBJ2-5, with a possible D match to TRBD1 (6 bases). The V end lost 5 bases, the J end lost 2 bases, and 24 bases lay between the germline ends. Germline V gene sequence: CDR1 LNHDA, CDR2 SQIVND (reference sequence). The CDR3 length is 18 residues. CDR3 sequence (DNA): TGTGCCAGTAGTCTACAGGGTGTCAGGGGCAAACGGCAAGAGACCCAGTACTTC. Its protein is CASSLQGVRGKRQETQYF.